These 5 T cell receptor beta chains were sequenced from one sample in a study of cytomegalovirus exposure and HLA in healthy donors. 13 Jbeta primers and 60 Vbeta primers were used for the PCR. Some clones are missing from TCRdb's copy, which holds only in-frame ones; the method was immunoSEQ multiplex PCR. Found here are about 200,000 clones, approximately 80% of them singletons; the top ten hold under 0.85%. The sequencing sample was made of PBMCs. Receptors were obtained from a boy aged 2-9 years in good health and CMV-seronegative.

CDR3 sequence (DNA): TGTGCCATCAGTGGGACTAGCGGGAACACGTTCTCCTACAATGAGCAGTTCTTC. Translation gives CAISGTSGNTFSYNEQFF. The chain employs TRBV10-3 and TRBJ2-1; 12 bases align to TRBD2. CDR1 and CDR2 (germline): ENHRY, SYGVKD. V was clipped by 4 bases and J by 0 bases; unmatched bases: 7. The CDR3 covers 18 residues.

The V gene is TRBV18, the J gene TRBJ1-2; D not certain. Germline V CDR1 and CDR2: KGHSH, LQKENI. The CDR3 is 14 amino acids. V gave up 3 bases and J gave up 2 bases, with 10 bases separating them. As DNA, the CDR3 is TGTGCCAGCTCACCCGCGGGAAGCAACTATGGCTACACCTTC. Translated: CASSPAGSNYGYTF.

This chain connects TRBV11-2 to TRBJ2-5; D perhaps matches TRBD2 (6 bases). Trimming left V 5 bases short and J 5 bases short, with 21 bases between. The germline gives CDR1 SGHAT, CDR2 FQNNGV. This CDR3 is 16 amino acids long. CDR3 residues: CASSRDLGGFGETQYF. The CDR3, as DNA: TGTGCCAGCAGCAGGGACCTCGGAGGGTTCGGGGAGACCCAGTACTTC. The full variable domain, completed using reference TRBV11-2 and TRBJ2-5, is EAGVAQSPRYKIIEKRQSVAFWCNPISGHATLYWYQQILGQGPKLLIQFQNNGVVDDSQLPKDRFSAERLKGVDSTLKIQPAKLEDSAVYLCASSRDLGGFGETQYFGPGTRLLVL.

The chain employs TRBV18 and TRBJ2-5; 7 nucleotides match TRBD1. The trim removed 8 bases at V and 5 bases at J, leaving 11 bases unmatched. Germline assignment: CDR1 KGHSH and CDR2 LQKENI. There are 14 residues in the CDR3. CDR3: CASHRQGVRETQYF. CDR3 sequence (DNA): TGTGCCAGCCACCGACAGGGAGTGCGTGAGACCCAGTACTTC.

The DNA of the CDR3 is TGTGCCAGTAGTCTCGGACAGGGGGCGCCGTACGAGCAGTACTTC. Residues: CASSLGQGAPYEQYF. V is TRBV19 and J is TRBJ2-5; the match to TRBD1 covers 11 bases. The J call may be mistaken, given a closer DNA end match to TRBJ2-7. CDR3 size: 15 residues. Germline assignment: CDR1 LNHDA and CDR2 SQIVND (reference sequence).